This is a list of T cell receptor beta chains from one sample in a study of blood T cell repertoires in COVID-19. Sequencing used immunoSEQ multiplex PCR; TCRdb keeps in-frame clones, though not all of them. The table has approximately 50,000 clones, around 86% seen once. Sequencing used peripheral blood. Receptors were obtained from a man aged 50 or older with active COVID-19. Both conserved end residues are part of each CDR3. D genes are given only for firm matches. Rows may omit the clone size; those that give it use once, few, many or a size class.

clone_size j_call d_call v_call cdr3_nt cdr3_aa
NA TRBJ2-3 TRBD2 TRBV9 TGTGCCAGCAGCGTAGGGATATGGAAAAGCGGGAGGGGAGATACGCAGTATTTT CASSVGIWKSGRGDTQYF
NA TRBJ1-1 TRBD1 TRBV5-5 TGTGCCAGCAGCTACCTGGGGCAGGGGGTCACTGAAGCTTTCTTT CASSYLGQGVTEAFF
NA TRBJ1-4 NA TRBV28 TGTGCCACTCAGACAACTAATGAAAAACTGTTTTTT CATQTTNEKLFF
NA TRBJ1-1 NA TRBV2 TGTGCCAGCAAAGTACAGGCTCCTGAAGCTTTCTTT CASKVQAPEAFF
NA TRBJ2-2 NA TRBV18 TGTGCCAGCTCACCTATGAGCAACACCGGGGAGCTGTTTTTT CASSPMSNTGELFF
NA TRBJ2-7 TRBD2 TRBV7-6 TGTGCCAGCAGCTTCGGGACTAGCGGGGATCCCTACGAGCAGTACTTC CASSFGTSGDPYEQYF
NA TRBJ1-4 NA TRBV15 TGTGCCACCGGACTCGCTCGGGTCGTCCATGAAAAACTGTTTTTT CATGLARVVHEKLFF
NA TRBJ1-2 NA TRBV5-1 TGCGCCAGCAGCTTGGAGAGTAACTATGGCTACACCTTC CASSLESNYGYTF
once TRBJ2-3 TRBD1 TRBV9 TGTGCCAGCAGCGTAGCAGGACAGGCTAGCACAGATACGCAGTATTTT CASSVAGQASTDTQYF
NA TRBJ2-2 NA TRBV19 TGTGCCAGTATCGCCCACCCAGGCGGGGAAGGGGAGCTGTTTTTT CASIAHPGGEGELFF
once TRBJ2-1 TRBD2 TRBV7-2 TGTGCCAGCAGCTTAGGGGGGGGATCCTACAATGAGCAGTTCTTC CASSLGGGSYNEQFF
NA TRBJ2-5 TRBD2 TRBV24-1 TGTGCCACCAGTGCTGGCGGGGGGACCCAAGAGACCCAGTACTTC CATSAGGGTQETQYF
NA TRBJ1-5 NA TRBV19 TGTGCCAGTAGTGTACAGGGTATTCAGCCCCAGCATTTT CASSVQGIQPQHF
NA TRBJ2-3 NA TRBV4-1 TGCGCCAGCAGCCAAGATAGGGGTACCCTTCTTACGCAGTATTTT CASSQDRGTLLTQYF
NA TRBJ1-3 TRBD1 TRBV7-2 TGTGCCAGCAGGTCAGGGGGCGACTCTGGAAACACCATATATTTT CASRSGGDSGNTIYF
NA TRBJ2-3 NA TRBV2 TGTGCCAGCAGTGAGTTGAGGGTTGATACGCAGTATTTT CASSELRVDTQYF
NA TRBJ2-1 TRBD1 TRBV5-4 TGTGCCAGCAGCACAACAGGGGGCGACTACAATGAGCAGTTCTTC CASSTTGGDYNEQFF
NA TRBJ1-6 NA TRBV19 TGTGCCAGTAGAACACTGGGGGCATATAATTCACCCCTCCACTTT CASRTLGAYNSPLHF
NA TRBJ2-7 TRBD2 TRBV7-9 TGTGCCAGCAGGACTAGCGGGGTCTACGAGCAGTACTTC CASRTSGVYEQYF
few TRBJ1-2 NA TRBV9 TGTGCCAGCAGCGTAGGTTCGGACAGTTCTAACTATGGCTACACCTTC CASSVGSDSSNYGYTF
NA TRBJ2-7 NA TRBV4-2 TGTGCCAGCAGCCAAGTTGGGAGCTCCTACGAGCAGTACTTC CASSQVGSSYEQYF
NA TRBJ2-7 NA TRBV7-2 TGTGCCAGCAGCTTAGCGGGGGCAGGGGCCTCCTACGAGCAGTACTTC CASSLAGAGASYEQYF
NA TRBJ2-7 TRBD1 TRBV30 TGTGCCTGGAGTGTCGGGACAGTCCCCTACGAGCAGTACTTC CAWSVGTVPYEQYF
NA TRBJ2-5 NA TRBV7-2 TGTGCCAGCAGCCGTTCAGGGGTCTCAGAGACCCAGTACTTC CASSRSGVSETQYF
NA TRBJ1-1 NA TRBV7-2 TGTGCCAGCAGCTCACGGACGTGGAGTAAGGGGGAAGCTTTCTTT CASSSRTWSKGEAFF
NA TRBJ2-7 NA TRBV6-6 TGTGCCAGTCAACTCACAGGGCTGTCGGAACAGTACTTC CASQLTGLSEQYF
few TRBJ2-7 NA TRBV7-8 TGTGCCAGCAGCTTTTACGGCGGAGGGACCTACGAGCAGTACTTC CASSFYGGGTYEQYF